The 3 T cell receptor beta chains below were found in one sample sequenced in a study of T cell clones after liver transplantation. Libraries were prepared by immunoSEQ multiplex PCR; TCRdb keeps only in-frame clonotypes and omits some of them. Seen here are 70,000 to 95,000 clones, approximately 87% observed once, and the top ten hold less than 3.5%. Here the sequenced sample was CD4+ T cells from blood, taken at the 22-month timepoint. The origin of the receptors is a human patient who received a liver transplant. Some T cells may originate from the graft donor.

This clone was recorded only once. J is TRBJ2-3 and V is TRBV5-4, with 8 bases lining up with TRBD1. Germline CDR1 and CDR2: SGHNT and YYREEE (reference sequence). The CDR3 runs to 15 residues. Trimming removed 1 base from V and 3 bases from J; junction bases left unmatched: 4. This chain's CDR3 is CASSLFGQGTDTQYF. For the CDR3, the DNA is TGTGCCAGCAGCTTGTTCGGACAGGGAACAGATACGCAGTATTTT.

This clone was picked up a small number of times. CDR3 sequence: CASSHPGTSRSNEQFF. The CDR3 bases are TGCGCCAGCAGCCACCCCGGGACTAGTAGGTCAAATGAGCAGTTCTTC. The chain recombines TRBV4-3 with TRBJ2-1; 8 positions match TRBD2. V was clipped by 3 bases and J by 7 bases; unmatched bases: 11. Germline V gene lookup returns CDR1 LGHNA and CDR2 YSLEER. The CDR3 spans 16 residues.

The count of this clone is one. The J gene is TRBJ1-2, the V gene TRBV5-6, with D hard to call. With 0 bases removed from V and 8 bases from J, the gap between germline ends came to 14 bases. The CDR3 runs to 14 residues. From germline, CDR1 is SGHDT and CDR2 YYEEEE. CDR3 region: CASSLGLGDEGYTF. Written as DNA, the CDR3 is TGTGCCAGCAGCTTGGGTCTAGGAGATGAGGGCTACACCTTC. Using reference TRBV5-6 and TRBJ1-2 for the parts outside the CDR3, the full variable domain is DAGVTQSPTHLIKTRGQQVTLRCSPKSGHDTVSWYQQALGQGPQFIFQYYEEEERQRGNFPDRFSGHQFPNYSSELNVNALLLGDSALYLCASSLGLGDEGYTFGSGTRLTVV.